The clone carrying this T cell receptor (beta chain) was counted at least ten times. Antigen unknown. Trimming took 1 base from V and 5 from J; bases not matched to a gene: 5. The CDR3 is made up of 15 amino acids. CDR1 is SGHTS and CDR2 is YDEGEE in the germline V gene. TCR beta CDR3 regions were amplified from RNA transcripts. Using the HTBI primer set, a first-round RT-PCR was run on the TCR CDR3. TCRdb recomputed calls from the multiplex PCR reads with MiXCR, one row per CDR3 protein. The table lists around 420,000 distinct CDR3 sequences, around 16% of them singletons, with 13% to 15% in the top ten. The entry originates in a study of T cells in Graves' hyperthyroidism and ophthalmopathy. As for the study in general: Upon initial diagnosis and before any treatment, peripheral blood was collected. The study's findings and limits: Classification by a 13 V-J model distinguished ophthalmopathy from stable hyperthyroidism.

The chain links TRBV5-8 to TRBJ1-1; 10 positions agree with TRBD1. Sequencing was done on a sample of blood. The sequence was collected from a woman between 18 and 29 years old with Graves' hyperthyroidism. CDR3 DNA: TGTGCCAGCAGCTTGAGACAGGGGGCCGCAACTGAAGCTTTCTTT. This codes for CASSLRQGAATEAFF.